This TCR beta chain originates from a study of T cells in Graves' hyperthyroidism and ophthalmopathy. Study results and limitations: The model identified upcoming ophthalmopathy a median approximately seven months ahead of onset. Most expanded thyroid clonotypes above 0.001 also appeared in blood.

The CDR3 has 19 residues if both end residues are counted. Per germline, CDR1 SGHRS and CDR2 YFSETQ. With regard to this clonotype: No antigen is known for it. The DNA is left out, because the CDR3 cannot be placed on it with certainty; the CDR3 is given as TCRdb lists it.

The source material, RNA transcripts, was used to amplify TCR beta CDR3 regions. HTBI primers were used for first-round RT-PCR of the TCR CDR3. TCRdb reanalysed the multiplex PCR reads using MiXCR and keeps one entry per CDR3 protein. The sample holds about 290,000 distinct CDR3 sequences; about an eighth are singletons and the top ten take almost 8%. The rearrangement uses TRBV5-1 and TRBJ2-1; the listed D gene, TRBD1, was not tested against the DNA. The sequenced material came from blood. The TCR originated in a woman in her 30s with Graves' hyperthyroidism that later progressed to Graves' ophthalmopathy. Here the CDR3 reads CASSFYICSASRGPNEQFF.